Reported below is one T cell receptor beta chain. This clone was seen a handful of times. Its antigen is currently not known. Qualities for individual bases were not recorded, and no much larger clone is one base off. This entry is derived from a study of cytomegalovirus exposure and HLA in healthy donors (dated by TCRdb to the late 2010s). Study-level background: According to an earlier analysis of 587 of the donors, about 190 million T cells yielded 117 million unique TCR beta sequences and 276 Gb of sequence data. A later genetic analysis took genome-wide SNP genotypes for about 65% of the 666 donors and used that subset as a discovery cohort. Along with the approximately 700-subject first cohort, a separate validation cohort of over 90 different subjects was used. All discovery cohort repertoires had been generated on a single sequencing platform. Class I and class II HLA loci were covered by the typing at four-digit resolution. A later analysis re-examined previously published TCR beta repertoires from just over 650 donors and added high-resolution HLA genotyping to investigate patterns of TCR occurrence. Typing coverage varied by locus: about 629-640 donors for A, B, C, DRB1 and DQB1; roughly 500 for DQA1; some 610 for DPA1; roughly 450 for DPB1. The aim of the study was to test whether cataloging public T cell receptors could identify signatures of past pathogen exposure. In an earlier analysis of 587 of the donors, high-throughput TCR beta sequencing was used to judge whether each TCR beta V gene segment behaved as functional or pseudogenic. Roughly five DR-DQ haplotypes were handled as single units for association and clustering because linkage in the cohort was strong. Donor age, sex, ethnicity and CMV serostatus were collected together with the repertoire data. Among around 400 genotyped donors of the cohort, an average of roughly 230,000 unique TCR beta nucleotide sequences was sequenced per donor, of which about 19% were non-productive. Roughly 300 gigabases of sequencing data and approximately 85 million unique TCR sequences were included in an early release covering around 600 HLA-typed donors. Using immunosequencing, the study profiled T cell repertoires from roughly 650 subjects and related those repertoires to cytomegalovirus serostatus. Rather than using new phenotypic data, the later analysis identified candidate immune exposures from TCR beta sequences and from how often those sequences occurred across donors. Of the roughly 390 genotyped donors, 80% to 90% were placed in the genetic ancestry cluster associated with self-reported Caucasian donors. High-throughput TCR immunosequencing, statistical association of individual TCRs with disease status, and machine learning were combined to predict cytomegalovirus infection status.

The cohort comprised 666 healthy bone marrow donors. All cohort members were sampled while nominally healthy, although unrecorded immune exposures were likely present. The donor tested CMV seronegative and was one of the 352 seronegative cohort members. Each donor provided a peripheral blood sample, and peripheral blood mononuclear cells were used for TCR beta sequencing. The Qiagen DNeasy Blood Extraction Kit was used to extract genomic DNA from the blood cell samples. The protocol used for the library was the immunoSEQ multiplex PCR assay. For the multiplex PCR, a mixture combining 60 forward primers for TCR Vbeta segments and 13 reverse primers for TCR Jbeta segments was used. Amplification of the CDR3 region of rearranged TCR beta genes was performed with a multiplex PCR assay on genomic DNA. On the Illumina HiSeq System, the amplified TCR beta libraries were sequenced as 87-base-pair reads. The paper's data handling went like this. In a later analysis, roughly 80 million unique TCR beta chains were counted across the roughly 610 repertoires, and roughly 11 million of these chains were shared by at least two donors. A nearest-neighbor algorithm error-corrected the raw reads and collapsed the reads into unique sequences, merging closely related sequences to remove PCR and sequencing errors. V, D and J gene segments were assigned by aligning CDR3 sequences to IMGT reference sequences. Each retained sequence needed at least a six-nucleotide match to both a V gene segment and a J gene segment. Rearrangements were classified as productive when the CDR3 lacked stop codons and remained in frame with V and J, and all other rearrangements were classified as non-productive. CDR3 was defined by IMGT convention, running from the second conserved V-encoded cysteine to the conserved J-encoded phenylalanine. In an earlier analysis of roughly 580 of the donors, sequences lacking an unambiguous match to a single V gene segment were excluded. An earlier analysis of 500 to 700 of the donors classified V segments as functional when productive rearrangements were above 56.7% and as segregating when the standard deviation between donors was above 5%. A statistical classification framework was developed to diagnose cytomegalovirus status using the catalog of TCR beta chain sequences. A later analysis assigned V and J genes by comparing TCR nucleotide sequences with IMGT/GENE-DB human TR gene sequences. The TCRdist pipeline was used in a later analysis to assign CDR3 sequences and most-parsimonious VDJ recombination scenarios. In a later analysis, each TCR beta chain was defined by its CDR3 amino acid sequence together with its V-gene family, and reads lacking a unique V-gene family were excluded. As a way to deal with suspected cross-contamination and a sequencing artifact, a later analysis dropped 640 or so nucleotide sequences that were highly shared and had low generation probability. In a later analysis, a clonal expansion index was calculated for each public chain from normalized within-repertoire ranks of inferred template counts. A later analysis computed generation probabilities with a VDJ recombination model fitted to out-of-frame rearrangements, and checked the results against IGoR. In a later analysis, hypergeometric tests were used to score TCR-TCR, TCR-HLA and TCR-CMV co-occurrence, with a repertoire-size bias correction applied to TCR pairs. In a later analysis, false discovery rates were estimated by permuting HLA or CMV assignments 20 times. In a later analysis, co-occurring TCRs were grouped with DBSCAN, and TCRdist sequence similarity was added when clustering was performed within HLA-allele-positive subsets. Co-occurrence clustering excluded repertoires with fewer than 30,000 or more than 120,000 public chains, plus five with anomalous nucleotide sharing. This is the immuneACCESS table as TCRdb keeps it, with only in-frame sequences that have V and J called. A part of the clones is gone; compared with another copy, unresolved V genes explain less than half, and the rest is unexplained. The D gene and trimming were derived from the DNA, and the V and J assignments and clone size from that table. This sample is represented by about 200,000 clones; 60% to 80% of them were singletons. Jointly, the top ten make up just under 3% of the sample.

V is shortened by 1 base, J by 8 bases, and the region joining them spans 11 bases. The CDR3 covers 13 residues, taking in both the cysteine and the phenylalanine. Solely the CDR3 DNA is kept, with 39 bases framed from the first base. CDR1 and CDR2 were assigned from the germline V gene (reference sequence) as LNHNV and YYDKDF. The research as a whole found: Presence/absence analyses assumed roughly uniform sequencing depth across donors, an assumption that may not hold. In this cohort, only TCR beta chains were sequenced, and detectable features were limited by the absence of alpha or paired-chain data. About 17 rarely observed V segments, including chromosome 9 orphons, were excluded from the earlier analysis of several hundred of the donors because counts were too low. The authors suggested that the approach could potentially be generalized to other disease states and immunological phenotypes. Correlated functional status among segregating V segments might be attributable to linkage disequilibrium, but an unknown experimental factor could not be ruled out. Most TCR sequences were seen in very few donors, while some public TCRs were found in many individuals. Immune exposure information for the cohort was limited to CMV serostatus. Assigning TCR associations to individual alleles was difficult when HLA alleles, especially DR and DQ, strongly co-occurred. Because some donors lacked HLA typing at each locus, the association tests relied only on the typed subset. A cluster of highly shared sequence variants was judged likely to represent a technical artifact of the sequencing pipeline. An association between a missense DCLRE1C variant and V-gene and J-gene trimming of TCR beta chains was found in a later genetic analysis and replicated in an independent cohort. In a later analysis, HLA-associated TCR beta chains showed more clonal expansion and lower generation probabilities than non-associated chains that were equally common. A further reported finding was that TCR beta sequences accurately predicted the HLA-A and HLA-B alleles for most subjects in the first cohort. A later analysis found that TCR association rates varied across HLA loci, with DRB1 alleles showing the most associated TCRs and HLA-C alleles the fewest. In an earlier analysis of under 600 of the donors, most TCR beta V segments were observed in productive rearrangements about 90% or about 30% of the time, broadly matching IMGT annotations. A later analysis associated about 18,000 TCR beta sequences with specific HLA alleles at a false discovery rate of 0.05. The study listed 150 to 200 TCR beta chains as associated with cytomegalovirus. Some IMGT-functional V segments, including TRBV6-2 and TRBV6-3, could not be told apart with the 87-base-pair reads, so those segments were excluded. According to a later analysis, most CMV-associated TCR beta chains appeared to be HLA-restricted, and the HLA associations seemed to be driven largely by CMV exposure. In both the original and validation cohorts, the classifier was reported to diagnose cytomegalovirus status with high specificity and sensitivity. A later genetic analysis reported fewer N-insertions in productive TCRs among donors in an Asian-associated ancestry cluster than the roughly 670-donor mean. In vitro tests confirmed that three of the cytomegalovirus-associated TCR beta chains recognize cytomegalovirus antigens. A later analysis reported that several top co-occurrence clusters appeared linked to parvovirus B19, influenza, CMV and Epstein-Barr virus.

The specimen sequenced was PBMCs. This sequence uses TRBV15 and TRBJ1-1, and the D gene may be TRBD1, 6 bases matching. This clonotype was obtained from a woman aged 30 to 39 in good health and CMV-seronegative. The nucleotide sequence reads TGTGCCACCAGCAGAGGGGGGACATCAGAAGCTTTCTTT. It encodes CATSRGGTSEAFF.